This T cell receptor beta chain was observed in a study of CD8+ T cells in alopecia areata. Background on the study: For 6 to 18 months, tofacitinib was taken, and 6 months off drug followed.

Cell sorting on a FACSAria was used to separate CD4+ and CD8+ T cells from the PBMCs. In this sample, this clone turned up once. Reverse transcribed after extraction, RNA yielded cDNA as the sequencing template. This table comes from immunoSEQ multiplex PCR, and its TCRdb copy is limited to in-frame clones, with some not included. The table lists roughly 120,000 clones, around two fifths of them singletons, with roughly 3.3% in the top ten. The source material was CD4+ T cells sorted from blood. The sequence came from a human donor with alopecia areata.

CDR3 loop: CASSVRQGRDEQYF. The DNA for the CDR3 is TGTGCCAGCAGCGTACGACAGGGGAGGGACGAGCAGTACTTC. The chain recombines TRBV9 with TRBJ2-7, with D possibly TRBD1 on 8 matching bases. The V gene lost 1 base and the J gene lost 5 bases, with 13 bases spanning the gap. Germline V gene sequence: CDR1 SGDLS, CDR2 YYNGEE. The CDR3 covers 14 residues.